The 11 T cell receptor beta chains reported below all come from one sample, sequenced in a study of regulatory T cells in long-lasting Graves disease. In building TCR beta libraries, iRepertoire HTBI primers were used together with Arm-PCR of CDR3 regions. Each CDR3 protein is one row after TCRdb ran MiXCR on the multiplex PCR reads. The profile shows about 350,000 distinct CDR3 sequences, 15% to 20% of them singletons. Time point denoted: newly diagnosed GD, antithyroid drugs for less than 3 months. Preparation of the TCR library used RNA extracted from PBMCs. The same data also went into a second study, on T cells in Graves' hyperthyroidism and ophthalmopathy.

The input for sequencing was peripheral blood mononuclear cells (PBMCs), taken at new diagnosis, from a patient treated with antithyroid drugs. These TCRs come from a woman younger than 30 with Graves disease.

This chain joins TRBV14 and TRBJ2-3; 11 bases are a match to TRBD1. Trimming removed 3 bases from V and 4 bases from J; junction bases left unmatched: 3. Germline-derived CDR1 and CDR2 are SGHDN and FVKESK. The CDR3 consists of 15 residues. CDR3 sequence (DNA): TGTGCCAGCAGCCATATGGACAGGGGGCCAGATACGCAGTATTTT. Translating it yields CASSHMDRGPDTQYF.

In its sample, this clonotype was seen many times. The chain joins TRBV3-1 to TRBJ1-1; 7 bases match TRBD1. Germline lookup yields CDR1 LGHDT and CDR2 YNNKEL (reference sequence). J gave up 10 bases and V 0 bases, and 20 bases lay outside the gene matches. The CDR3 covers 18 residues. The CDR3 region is CASSQDSPINGGQFGAFF. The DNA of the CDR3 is TGTGCCAGCAGCCAAGATTCCCCGATCAATGGGGGACAGTTCGGAGCTTTCTTT.

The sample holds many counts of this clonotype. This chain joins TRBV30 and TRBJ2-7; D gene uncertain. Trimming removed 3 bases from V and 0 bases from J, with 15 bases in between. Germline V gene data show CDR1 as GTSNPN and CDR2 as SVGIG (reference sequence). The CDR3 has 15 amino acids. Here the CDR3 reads CAWRAGQTSSYEQYF. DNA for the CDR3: TGTGCCTGGAGGGCCGGGCAGACGAGCTCCTACGAGCAGTACTTC.

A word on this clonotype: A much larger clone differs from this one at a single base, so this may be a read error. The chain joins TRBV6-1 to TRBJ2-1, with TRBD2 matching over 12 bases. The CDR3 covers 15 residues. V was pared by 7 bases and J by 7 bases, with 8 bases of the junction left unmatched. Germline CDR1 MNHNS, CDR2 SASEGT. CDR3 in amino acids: CASTVLAGGVNEQFF. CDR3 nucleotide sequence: TGTGCCAGCACCGTACTAGCGGGAGGTGTTAATGAGCAGTTCTTC.

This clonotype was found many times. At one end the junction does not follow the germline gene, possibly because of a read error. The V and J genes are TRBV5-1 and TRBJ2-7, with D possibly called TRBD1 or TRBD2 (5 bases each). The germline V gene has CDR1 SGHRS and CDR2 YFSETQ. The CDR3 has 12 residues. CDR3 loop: CASSLDGTATLF. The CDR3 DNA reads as TGCGCCAGCAGCTTGGATGGGACCGCCACTCTCTTC.

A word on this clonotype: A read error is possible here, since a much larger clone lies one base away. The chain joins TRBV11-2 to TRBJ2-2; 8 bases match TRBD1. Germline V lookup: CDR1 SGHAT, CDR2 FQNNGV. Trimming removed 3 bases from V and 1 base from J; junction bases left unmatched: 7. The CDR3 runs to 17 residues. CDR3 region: CASSLRTGLLNTGELFF. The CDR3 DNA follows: TGTGCCAGCAGCTTGCGGACAGGGCTCCTGAACACCGGGGAGCTGTTTTTT.

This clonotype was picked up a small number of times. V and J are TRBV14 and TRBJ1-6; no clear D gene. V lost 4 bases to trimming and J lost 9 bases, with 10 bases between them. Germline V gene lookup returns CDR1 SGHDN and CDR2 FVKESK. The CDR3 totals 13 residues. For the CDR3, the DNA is TGTGCCAGCAGCCCCGGAGCGATTTCACCCCTCCACTTT. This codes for CASSPGAISPLHF.

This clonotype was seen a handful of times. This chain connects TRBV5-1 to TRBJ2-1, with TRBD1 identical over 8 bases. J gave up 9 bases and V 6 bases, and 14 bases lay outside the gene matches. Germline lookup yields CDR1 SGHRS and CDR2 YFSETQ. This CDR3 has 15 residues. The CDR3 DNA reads TGCGCCAGCACCCCGGGACAGGCCGTACAGGGTGAGCAGTTCTTC. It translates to CASTPGQAVQGEQFF. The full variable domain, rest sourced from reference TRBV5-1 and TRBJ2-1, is KAGVTQTPRYLIKTRGQQVTLSCSPISGHRSVSWYQQTPGQGLQFLFEYFSETQRNKGNFPGRFSGRQFSNSRSEMNVSTLELGDSALYLCASTPGQAVQGEQFFGPGTRLTVL.

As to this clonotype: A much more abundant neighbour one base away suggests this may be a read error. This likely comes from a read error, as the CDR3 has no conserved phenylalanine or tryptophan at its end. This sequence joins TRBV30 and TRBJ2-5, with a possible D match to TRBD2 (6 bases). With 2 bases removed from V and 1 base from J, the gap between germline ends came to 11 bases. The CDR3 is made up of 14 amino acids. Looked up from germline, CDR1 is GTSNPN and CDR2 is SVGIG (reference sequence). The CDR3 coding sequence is TGTGCCTGGAGTCGATCCGGGGGCCAAGAGACCCAGTACCTC. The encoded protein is CAWSRSGGQETQYL.

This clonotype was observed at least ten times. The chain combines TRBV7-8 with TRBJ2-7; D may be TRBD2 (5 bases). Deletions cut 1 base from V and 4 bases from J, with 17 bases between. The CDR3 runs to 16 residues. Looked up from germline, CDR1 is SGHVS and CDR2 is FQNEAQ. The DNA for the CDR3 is TGTGCCAGCAGCTTAGGAGGGCAGGAAAGAACTTACGAGCAGTACTTC. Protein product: CASSLGGQERTYEQYF.

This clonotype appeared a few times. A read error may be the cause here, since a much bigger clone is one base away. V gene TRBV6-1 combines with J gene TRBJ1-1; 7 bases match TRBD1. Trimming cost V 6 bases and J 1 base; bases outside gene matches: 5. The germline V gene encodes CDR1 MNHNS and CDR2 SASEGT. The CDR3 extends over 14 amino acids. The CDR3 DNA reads TGTGCCAGCAGGGAGGGGACAGCGAACACTGAAGCTTTCTTT. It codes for CASREGTANTEAFF.